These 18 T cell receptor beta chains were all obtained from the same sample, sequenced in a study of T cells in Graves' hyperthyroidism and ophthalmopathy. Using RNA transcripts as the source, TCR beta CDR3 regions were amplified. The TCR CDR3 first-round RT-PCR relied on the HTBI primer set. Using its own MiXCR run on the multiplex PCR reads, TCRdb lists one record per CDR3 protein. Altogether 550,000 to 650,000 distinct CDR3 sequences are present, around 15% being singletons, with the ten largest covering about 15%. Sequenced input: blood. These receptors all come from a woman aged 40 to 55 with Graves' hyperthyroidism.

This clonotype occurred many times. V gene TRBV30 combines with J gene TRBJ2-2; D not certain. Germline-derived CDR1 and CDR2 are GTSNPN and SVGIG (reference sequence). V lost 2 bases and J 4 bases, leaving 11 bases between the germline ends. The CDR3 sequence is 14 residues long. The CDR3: CAWSTGLGTGELFF. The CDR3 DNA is TGTGCCTGGAGTACCGGGCTGGGCACCGGGGAGCTGTTTTTT.

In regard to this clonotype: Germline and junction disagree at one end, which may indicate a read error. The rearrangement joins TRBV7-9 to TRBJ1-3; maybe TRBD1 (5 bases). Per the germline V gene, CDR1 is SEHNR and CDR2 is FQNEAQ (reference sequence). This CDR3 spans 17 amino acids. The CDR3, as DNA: TGTGCCAGCAGTTTAGGGGTCCCAGGGATCTCTGGAAACACCATATATTTT. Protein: CASSLGVPGISGNTIYF.

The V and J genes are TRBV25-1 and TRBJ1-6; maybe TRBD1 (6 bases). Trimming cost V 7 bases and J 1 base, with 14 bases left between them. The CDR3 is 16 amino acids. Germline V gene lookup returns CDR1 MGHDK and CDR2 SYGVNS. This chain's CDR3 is CASTEGGGSYNSPLHF. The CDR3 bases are TGTGCCAGCACCGAAGGGGGGGGTTCCTATAATTCACCCCTCCACTTT.

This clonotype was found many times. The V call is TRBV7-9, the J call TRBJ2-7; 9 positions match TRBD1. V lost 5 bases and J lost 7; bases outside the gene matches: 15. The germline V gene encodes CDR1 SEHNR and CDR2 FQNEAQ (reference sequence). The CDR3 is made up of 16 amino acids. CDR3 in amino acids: CASSPPPGTGRLEQYF. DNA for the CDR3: TGTGCCAGCAGCCCACCTCCCGGGACAGGGCGCTTGGAGCAGTACTTC.

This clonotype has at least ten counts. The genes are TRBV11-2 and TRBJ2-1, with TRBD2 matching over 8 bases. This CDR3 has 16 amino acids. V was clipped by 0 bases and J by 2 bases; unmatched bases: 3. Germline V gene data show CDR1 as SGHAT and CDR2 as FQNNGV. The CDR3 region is CASSLDFSGAYNEQFF. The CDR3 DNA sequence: TGTGCCAGCAGCTTAGATTTTAGCGGGGCCTACAATGAGCAGTTCTTC.

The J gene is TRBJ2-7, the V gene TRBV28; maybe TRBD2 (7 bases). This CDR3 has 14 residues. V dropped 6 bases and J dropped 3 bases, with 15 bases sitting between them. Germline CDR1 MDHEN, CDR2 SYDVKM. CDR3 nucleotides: TGTGCCAGCAGGAAGGGAGGGGGAAACTACGAGCAGTACTTC. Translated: CASRKGGGNYEQYF.

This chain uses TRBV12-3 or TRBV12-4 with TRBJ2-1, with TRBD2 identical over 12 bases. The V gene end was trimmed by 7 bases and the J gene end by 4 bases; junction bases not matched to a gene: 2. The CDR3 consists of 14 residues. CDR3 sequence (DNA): TGTGCCAGCAATCTAGCGGGGGGGTACAATGAGCAGTTCTTC. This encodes CASNLAGGYNEQFF.

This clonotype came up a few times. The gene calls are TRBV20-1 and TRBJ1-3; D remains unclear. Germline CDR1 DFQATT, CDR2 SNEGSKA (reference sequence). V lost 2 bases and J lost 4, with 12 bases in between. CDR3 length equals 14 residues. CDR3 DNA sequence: TGCAGTGCTAGACGATTGGCCGGGGGAAACACCATATATTTT. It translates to CSARRLAGGNTIYF.

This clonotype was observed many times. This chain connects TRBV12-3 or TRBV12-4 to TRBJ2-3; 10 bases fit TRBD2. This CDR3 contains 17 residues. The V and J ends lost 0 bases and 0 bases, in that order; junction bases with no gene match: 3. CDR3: CASSLAGSGRSTDTQYF. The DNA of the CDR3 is TGTGCCAGCAGTTTAGCCGGTAGCGGGAGGAGCACAGATACGCAGTATTTT.

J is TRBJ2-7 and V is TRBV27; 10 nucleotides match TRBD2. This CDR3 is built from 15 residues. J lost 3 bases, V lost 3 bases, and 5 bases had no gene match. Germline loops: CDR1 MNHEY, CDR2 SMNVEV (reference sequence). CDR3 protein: CASSFSAGGFYEQYF. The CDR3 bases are TGTGCCAGCAGTTTTTCAGCGGGAGGGTTCTACGAGCAGTACTTC.

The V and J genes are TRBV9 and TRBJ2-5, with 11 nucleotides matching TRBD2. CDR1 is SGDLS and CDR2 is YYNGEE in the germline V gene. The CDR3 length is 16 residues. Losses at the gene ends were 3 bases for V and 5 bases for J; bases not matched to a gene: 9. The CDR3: CASSDIAGGPRETQYF. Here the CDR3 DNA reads TGTGCCAGCAGCGACATAGCGGGAGGGCCCCGGGAGACCCAGTACTTC.

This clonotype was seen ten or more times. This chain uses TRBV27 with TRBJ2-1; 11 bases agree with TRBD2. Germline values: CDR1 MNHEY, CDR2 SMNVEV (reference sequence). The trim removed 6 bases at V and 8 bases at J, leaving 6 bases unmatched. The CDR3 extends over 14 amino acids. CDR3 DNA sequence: TGTGCCAGCAGCGATAGCGGGAGGGTGTATGAGCAGTTCTTC. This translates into CASSDSGRVYEQFF.

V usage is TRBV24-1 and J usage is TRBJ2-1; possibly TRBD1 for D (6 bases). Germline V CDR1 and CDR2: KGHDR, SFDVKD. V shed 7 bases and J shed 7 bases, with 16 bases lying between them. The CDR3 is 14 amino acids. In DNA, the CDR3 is TGTGCCACCAGGGACGGGACATCGCTAAATGAGCAGTTCTTC. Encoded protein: CATRDGTSLNEQFF.

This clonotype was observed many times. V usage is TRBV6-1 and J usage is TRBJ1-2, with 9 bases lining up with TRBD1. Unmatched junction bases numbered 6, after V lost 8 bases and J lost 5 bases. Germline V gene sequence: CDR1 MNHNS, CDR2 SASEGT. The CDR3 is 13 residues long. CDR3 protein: CASDRDRVYGYTF. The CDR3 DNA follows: TGTGCCAGCGACCGGGACAGGGTTTATGGCTACACCTTC.

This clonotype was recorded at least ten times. The CDR3: CASTSGLPSNTQYF. The CDR3 coding sequence is TGTGCCAGCACTTCGGGACTCCCCAGTAATACGCAGTATTTT. The chain recombines TRBV28 with TRBJ2-3; weak D call: TRBD2 (6 bases). CDR1 MDHEN and CDR2 SYDVKM come from the germline V gene. V gave up 7 bases and J gave up 7 bases, with 18 bases separating them. This CDR3 is built from 14 residues. Based on the CDR3 plus reference TRBV28 and TRBJ2-3, the full variable domain is DVKVTQSSRYLVKRTGEKVFLECVQDMDHENMFWYRQDPGLGLRLIYFSYDVKMKEKGDIPEGYSVSREKKERFSLILESASTNQTSMYLCASTSGLPSNTQYFGPGTRLTVL.

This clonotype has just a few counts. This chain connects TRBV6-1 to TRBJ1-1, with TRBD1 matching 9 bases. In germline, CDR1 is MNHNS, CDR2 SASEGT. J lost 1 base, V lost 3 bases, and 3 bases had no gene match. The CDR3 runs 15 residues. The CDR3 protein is CASSEWGQGNTEAFF. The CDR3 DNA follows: TGTGCCAGCAGTGAGTGGGGACAGGGGAACACTGAAGCTTTCTTT.

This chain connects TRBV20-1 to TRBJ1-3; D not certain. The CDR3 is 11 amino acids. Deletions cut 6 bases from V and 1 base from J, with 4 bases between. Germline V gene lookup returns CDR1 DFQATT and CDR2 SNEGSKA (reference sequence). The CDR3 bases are TGCAGTGCCTCATCTGGAAACACCATATATTTT. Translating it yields CSASSGNTIYF.

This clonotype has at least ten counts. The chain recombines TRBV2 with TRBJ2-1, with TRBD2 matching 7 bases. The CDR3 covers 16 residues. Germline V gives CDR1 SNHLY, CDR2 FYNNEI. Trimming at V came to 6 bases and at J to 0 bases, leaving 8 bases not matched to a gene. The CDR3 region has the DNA TGTGCCAGCAGCGCCGGGACTACGAGCTCCTACAATGAGCAGTTCTTC. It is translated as CASSAGTTSSYNEQFF.